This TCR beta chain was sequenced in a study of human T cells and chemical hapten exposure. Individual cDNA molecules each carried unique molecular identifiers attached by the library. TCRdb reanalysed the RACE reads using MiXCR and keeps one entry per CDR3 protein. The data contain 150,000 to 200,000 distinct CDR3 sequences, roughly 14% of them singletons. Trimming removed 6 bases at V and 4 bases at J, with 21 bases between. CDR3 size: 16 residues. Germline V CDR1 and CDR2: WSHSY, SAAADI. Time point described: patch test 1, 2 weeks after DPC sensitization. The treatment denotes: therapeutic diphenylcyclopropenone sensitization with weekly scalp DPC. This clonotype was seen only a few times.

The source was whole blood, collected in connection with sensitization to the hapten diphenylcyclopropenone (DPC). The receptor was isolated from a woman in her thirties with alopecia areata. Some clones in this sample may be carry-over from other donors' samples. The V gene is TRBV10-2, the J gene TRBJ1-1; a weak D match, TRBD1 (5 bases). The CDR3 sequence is CASRMGREQTVTEAFF. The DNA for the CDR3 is TGCGCCAGCAGGATGGGGCGGGAACAGACGGTCACTGAAGCTTTCTTT.